The 10 T cell receptor beta chains given below trace back to one sample, sequenced in a study of T-cell reconstitution after alpha-beta-depleted transplantation in children. Researchers prepared the TCRbeta library using unique molecular identifiers, the study reports. Using its own MiXCR run on the PCR reads, TCRdb lists one record per CDR3 protein. The sample holds 300,000 or so distinct CDR3 sequences, approximately 9.8% seen once. The sequencing here drew on PBMCs from the stem cell graft donor, taken from the stem cell graft. Every receptor here comes from a human donor who donated a stem cell graft to a child with SCID.

J is TRBJ2-3 and V is TRBV5-1; D might be TRBD1 (5 bases). This CDR3 is 15 amino acids long. Between the trimmed V and J ends, which lost 6 bases and 1 base, there was a span of 15 bases. CDR1 SGHRS and CDR2 YFSETQ come from the germline V gene. The DNA for the CDR3 is TGCGCCAGCAACCGACAGTCGAAGGGCACAGATACGCAGTATTTT. It codes for CASNRQSKGTDTQYF.

The chain links TRBV5-8 to TRBJ2-1; D gene ambiguous. V was clipped by 0 bases and J by 0 bases, with 13 bases between them. The CDR3 totals 17 residues. Germline CDR1 and CDR2: SGHTS and YDEGEE. CDR3 sequence reads: CASSLAVGVSSYNEQFF. The CDR3 DNA reads as TGTGCCAGCAGCTTGGCGGTTGGTGTCAGCTCCTACAATGAGCAGTTCTTC.

This chain connects TRBV5-1 to TRBJ2-5; D not certain. Looked up from germline, CDR1 is SGHRS and CDR2 is YFSETQ. The CDR3 covers 14 residues. V was shortened by 1 base and J by 2 bases, with 9 bases between the two germline ends. The DNA of the CDR3 is TGCGCCAGCAGCTTGTCGTACCGTCAAGAGACCCAGTACTTC. Translating it yields CASSLSYRQETQYF.

This chain uses TRBV27 with TRBJ1-2, with D perhaps matching TRBD1 (6 bases). CDR3 length: 14 residues. V was shortened by 5 bases and J by 0 bases, with 10 bases between the two germline ends. CDR1 and CDR2 from the germline V gene are MNHEY and SMNVEV (reference sequence). CDR3 bases: TGTGCCAGCAGTCCGTCAGGGGCTAACTATGGCTACACCTTC. Translating gives CASSPSGANYGYTF.

The chain's CDR3 is CSARGGGLTYEQYF. CDR3 bases: TGCAGTGCTAGAGGTGGGGGACTGACCTACGAGCAGTACTTC. The chain links TRBV20-1 to TRBJ2-7, with D maybe TRBD2 (6 bases). The CDR3 runs 14 residues. Germline values: CDR1 DFQATT, CDR2 SNEGSKA (reference sequence). Trimming pared 1 base from V and 2 bases from J, leaving 12 bases between.

This clonotype was observed many times. The chain recombines TRBV29-1 with TRBJ2-1; D ambiguous. Between the trimmed V and J ends, which lost 0 bases and 0 bases, there was a span of 12 bases. Germline-derived CDR1 and CDR2 are SQVTM and ANQGSEA. The CDR3 sequence is 16 residues long. As DNA, the CDR3 is TGCAGCGTTGAAGACCCCGACTTCAGCTCCTACAATGAGCAGTTCTTC. It translates to CSVEDPDFSSYNEQFF.

The chain carries TRBV3-1 and TRBJ1-4; D unresolved. From germline, CDR1 is LGHDT and CDR2 YNNKEL (reference sequence). Trimming left V 3 bases short and J 4 bases short, with 6 bases between. This CDR3 comprises 13 residues. The CDR3 protein is CASSQLDNEKLFF. CDR3 DNA: TGTGCCAGCAGCCAGCTGGATAATGAAAAACTGTTTTTT. Variable domain in full (rest from reference TRBV3-1 and TRBJ1-4): DTAVSQTPKYLVTQMGNDKSIKCEQNLGHDTMYWYKQDSKKFLKIMFSYNNKELIINETVPNRFSPKSPDKAHLNLHINSLELGDSAVYFCASSQLDNEKLFFGSGTQLSVL.

This chain uses TRBV10-3 with TRBJ2-7; D might be TRBD2 (6 bases). This CDR3 has 15 amino acids. The germline gives CDR1 ENHRY, CDR2 SYGVKD. V was cut by 6 bases and J by 2 bases, with 17 bases left in between. The CDR3 nucleotides read TGTGCCATCAGGGAGGGACTCCAGGAGACCTACGAGCAGTACTTC. Protein: CAIREGLQETYEQYF.

This clonotype was observed a few times. The rearrangement joins TRBV11-3 to TRBJ2-3; 12 bases are a match to TRBD1. The CDR3 runs 16 residues. Germline V gene lookup returns CDR1 SGHNT and CDR2 YENEEA. V was pared by 5 bases and J by 4 bases, with 7 bases of the junction left unmatched. This CDR3 is CASSPGTGGMADTQYF. The DNA for the CDR3 is TGTGCCAGCAGCCCCGGGACAGGGGGCATGGCAGATACGCAGTATTTT.

The chain couples TRBV6-5 to TRBJ2-5, with D perhaps TRBD1 or TRBD2 (5 bases each). The CDR3 is 14 residues long. V lost 4 bases and J 1 base, leaving 10 bases between the germline ends. The germline CDR1 and CDR2 sequences are MNHEY and SVGAGI. CDR3 coding DNA: TGTGCCAGCAGTTTTGGGGGTCTCCAAGAGACCCAGTACTTC. The encoded protein is CASSFGGLQETQYF.